The 32 T cell receptor beta chains in this list originate from one sample, sequenced in a study of tumor-infiltrating lymphocytes in primary liver carcinoma. Starting from around 500 ng of total RNA, TCR beta cDNA was produced with a primer in the constant region. Modified slightly, ARM-PCR produced TCR beta libraries over three nested multiplex PCR rounds. Two initial PCR rounds of roughly 10 cycles each paired TRBV1-TRBV30 forward primers with a C-beta reverse primer. Each CDR3 protein gets one entry after TCRdb re-called the multiplex PCR reads with MiXCR. This table holds tens of thousands of distinct CDR3 sequences, around 75% found once. Unsorted bulk tissue of about 20-31 mg yielded co-extracted RNA and DNA. Sequencing was performed on tumor-adjacent normal liver tissue. The receptors originated from a middle-aged man with primary liver carcinoma and hepatitis B virus infection.

This clonotype was recorded many times. A much larger clone sits a single nucleotide away, making a read error possible. The rearrangement uses TRBV12-3 or TRBV12-4 and TRBJ2-1; tentatively, D is TRBD1 or TRBD2 (6 bases each). The V end lost 7 bases, the J end lost 10 bases, and 14 bases lay between the germline ends. The CDR3 loop spans 12 amino acids. The DNA for the CDR3 is TGTGCCAGCACCAGGGGAGGCTACGAGCAGTTCTTC. As protein: CASTRGGYEQFF.

In its sample, this clonotype was seen once. V and J are TRBV5-8 and TRBJ2-6; no reliable D call. The CDR3 runs 14 residues. Germline values: CDR1 SGHTS, CDR2 YDEGEE. CDR3 DNA sequence: TGTACAAGCAGCCCGACGGCTGGGGCCAACGTCCTGACTTTC. Its translation is CTSSPTAGANVLTF.

Worth noting for this clonotype: Germline and junction disagree at one end, which may indicate a read error. The chain links TRBV4-1 to TRBJ1-5; D is perhaps TRBD1 (6 bases). This CDR3 has 17 residues. Germline values: CDR1 MGHRA, CDR2 YSYEKL. CDR3 sequence reads: CTSSPLGGGQTGQPQHF. CDR3 in DNA: TGCACCAGCAGCCCTTTAGGGGGAGGCCAAACCGGACAGCCCCAGCATTTT.

Note on this clonotype: A much larger clone differs from this one at a single base, so this may be a read error. The chain links TRBV5-1 to TRBJ2-1, with 12 bases aligning to TRBD1. V trimming: 0 bases; J trimming: 3 bases; junction bases outside the gene matches: 4. Germline V gene lookup returns CDR1 SGHRS and CDR2 YFSETQ. The length of the CDR3 is 17 residues. The CDR3 region is CASSLAGTGGNYNEQFF. CDR3 nucleotide sequence: TGCGCCAGCAGCTTGGCCGGGACAGGGGGCAACTACAATGAGCAGTTCTTC.

Concerning this clonotype: At one boundary the junction diverges from the germline segment, which might be a read error. The chain uses TRBV6-1 and TRBJ2-2; 10 bases line up with TRBD1. CDR3 length equals 15 residues. Per the germline V gene, CDR1 is MNHNS and CDR2 is SASEGT. The CDR3 sequence is CASRTGGEGAGELFF. The CDR3 DNA reads as TGTGCCAGCAGGACAGGGGGCGAAGGAGCCGGGGAACTGTTTTTT.

About this clonotype: At one boundary the junction diverges from the germline segment, which might be a read error. The gene calls are TRBV28 and TRBJ1-5, with a tentative D call TRBD1 (5 bases). The CDR3 spans 14 residues. Germline CDR1 and CDR2: MDHEN and SYDVKM. CDR3 region: CATTFQGATQPQQF. As DNA, the CDR3 is TGTGCCACCACTTTCCAGGGAGCTACTCAGCCCCAGCAATTT.

Note on this clonotype: One end of the junction varies from germline; a read error may be responsible. This sequence joins TRBV12-3 or TRBV12-4 and TRBJ1-2; 9 bases map to TRBD1. The CDR3 has 12 residues. The CDR3 reads CAIGQGLNGYTF. CDR3 nucleotide sequence: TGTGCCATCGGACAGGGGCTCAATGGCTACACATTC.

Comments on this clonotype: Since the CDR3 does not end with the conserved phenylalanine or tryptophan, this likely comes from a read error. The J gene is TRBJ2-7, the V gene TRBV11-1; 7 nucleotides match TRBD1. CDR1 and CDR2 from the germline V gene are SGHAT and FQDESV (reference sequence). This CDR3 has 13 amino acids. In DNA, the CDR3 is TGTGACAGCAGGGGGAAGCGATCCTGCGAGCAGTACTCC. Its translation is CDSRGKRSCEQYS.

The sample holds one count of this clonotype. An end of the junction does not agree with germline; a read error may underlie this. V gene TRBV6-2 or TRBV6-3 combines with J gene TRBJ2-7; no reliable D call. In germline, CDR1 is MNHEY, CDR2 SVGEGT. The CDR3 loop spans 13 amino acids. The CDR3 DNA sequence: TGTGTCAGCAGTTACAAGGTACCCTATGAGCAGTACTTC. It specifies CVSSYKVPYEQYF.

This clonotype was seen only a few times. The germline gene is not matched at one end of the junction; a read error may be the cause. The V and J genes are TRBV11-2 and TRBJ2-4; 10 nucleotides align to TRBD1. The CDR3 loop spans 14 amino acids. Germline V gives CDR1 SGHAT, CDR2 FQNNGV. CDR3 residues: CASSSGTGDNIRYF. The CDR3 DNA sequence: TGTGCTAGCAGTTCCGGGACAGGGGATAACATTCGGTACTTC.

As to this clonotype: The junction does not match germline at one end; this may be a read error. The chain recombines TRBV29-1 with TRBJ2-5; 7 bases match TRBD1. Germline V gene data show CDR1 as SQVTM and CDR2 as ANQGSEA. The CDR3 is made up of 12 amino acids. CDR3 loop: CCVGQAREIQYF. The CDR3 DNA reads TGCTGCGTCGGACAGGCCCGAGAGATCCAGTACTTC.

With regard to this clonotype: The CDR3 carries no conserved terminal phenylalanine or tryptophan, so it likely arises from a read error. The rearrangement uses TRBV10-3 and TRBJ2-6; D is unclear. The CDR3 is made up of 18 amino acids. The V end lost 10 bases, the J end lost 5 bases, and 27 bases lay between the germline ends. Germline loops: CDR1 ENHRY, CDR2 SYGVKD. The DNA of the CDR3 is TGTGCCACCACCCATAGTGTGGGCCCCCATTCGCGGGCCAACGTCCTGACTCTC. As protein: CATTHSVGPHSRANVLTL.

This clonotype rates as medium-sized. The CDR3 bases are TGCAGCGTTGCTGCTAGCGGGCCGATCGGAGCGCAGTATTTT. This gives the protein CSVAASGPIGAQYF. The rearrangement links TRBV29-1 to TRBJ2-3, with 8 bases that match TRBD2. J gave up 10 bases and V 4 bases, and 13 bases lay outside the gene matches. CDR1 SQVTM and CDR2 ANQGSEA come from the germline V gene. The CDR3 is 14 amino acids.

This clonotype has a handful of counts. The V and J genes are TRBV29-1 and TRBJ2-7; D is undetermined. Trimming removed 4 bases at V and 8 bases at J, with 15 bases between. In germline, CDR1 is SQVTM, CDR2 ANQGSEA. The CDR3 extends over 12 amino acids. CDR3: CSVVDASGKQYF. CDR3 coding DNA: TGCAGCGTTGTGGACGCATCCGGCAAGCAGTACTTC.

A word on this clonotype: One end of the junction is discordant with germline, which a read error may explain. J is TRBJ1-1 and V is TRBV30; possible D gene TRBD1, 5 bases. The length of the CDR3 is 13 residues. Germline lookup yields CDR1 GTSNPN and CDR2 SVGIG (reference sequence). The CDR3 coding sequence is TGTGCCCGTACCTCGGGGGGAAGCATTGAAGCTCTCTTT. It codes for CARTSGGSIEALF.

This clonotype has just a few counts. One end of the junction varies from germline; a read error may be responsible. This rearrangement joins TRBV12-3 or TRBV12-4 to TRBJ2-7, with a weak D call TRBD1 (5 bases). There are 15 residues in the CDR3. CDR3 protein: CASSPRTRGLDEQNF. The CDR3 DNA reads TGTGCCAGCAGTCCTAGGACAAGGGGCCTGGACGAGCAGAACTTC.

J is TRBJ2-1 and V is TRBV6-2 or TRBV6-3, with D maybe TRBD2 (5 bases). V lost 6 bases and J 4 bases, leaving 22 bases between the germline ends. Germline loops: CDR1 MNHEY, CDR2 SVGEGT. This CDR3 contains 17 residues. In DNA, the CDR3 is TGTGCCAGCAGGGCAGGCCTCACGGGAAAAGGGTACAATGAGCAGTTCTTC. It translates to CASRAGLTGKGYNEQFF.

This clonotype is medium-sized in the sample. The chain combines TRBV12-3 or TRBV12-4 with TRBJ1-6; 9 bases are a match to TRBD1. The CDR3 is 15 amino acids. J lost 7 bases, V lost 5 bases, and 6 bases had no gene match. CDR3 residues: CASSRTGELNSPLHF. DNA for the CDR3: TGTGCCAGCAGTCGGACAGGGGAGTTAAATTCACCCCTCCACTTT.

Worth noting for this clonotype: No conserved phenylalanine or tryptophan ends this CDR3, so it is likely a read error. V usage is TRBV6-2 or TRBV6-3 and J usage is TRBJ2-1, with D perhaps TRBD1 or TRBD2 (5 bases each). V lost 1 base to trimming and J lost 8 bases, with 12 bases between them. Germline V lookup: CDR1 MNHEY, CDR2 SVGEGT. The length of the CDR3 is 14 residues. CDR3 amino acids: CASSYLGENDEQFL. CDR3 nucleotides: TGTGCCAGCAGTTACTTGGGGGAGAACGATGAGCAGTTCCTC.

As regards this clonotype: As the CDR3 is not closed by the conserved phenylalanine or tryptophan, this likely results from a read error. The DNA is left out, because the CDR3 cannot be placed on it with certainty; the CDR3 is given as TCRdb lists it. The chain links TRBV5-6 to TRBJ2-7. With termini counted, the CDR3 has 11 amino acids. Germline V gene lookup returns CDR1 SGHDT and CDR2 YYEEEE. CDR3 region: CGSSYTYEQYI.

The DNA for the CDR3 is TGTGCCATCAGTGAGTCGGCAGCGAGCAGGTACGAGCAGTACTTC. The encoded protein is CAISESAASRYEQYF. V and J are TRBV10-3 and TRBJ2-7; D is unclear. CDR1 ENHRY and CDR2 SYGVKD come from the germline V gene. V was shortened by 0 bases and J by 4 bases, with 13 bases between the two germline ends. The CDR3 length is 15 residues.

As regards this clonotype: The junction differs from germline at one of its ends, possibly a read error. The chain employs TRBV6-6 and TRBJ1-4; the D is unclear. Germline CDR1 and CDR2: MNHNY and SVGAGI (reference sequence). The CDR3 is 14 amino acids. The CDR3 loop reads CVSSSSTTNEKVFF. The CDR3 DNA reads TGTGTCAGCAGTTCCTCGACAACTAATGAAAAAGTGTTTTTT.

Relative to its sample, this clonotype is medium-sized. The V and J genes are TRBV29-1 and TRBJ2-7, with 8 bases fitting TRBD2. Germline trimming cut 0 bases from V and 5 bases from J; bases unmatched to any gene: 6. Germline V gene sequence: CDR1 SQVTM, CDR2 ANQGSEA. This CDR3 comprises 14 residues. The CDR3 region is CSVEEPSGSDEQYF. The CDR3 bases are TGCAGCGTTGAAGAACCCAGCGGGAGCGACGAGCAGTACTTC.

Concerning this clonotype: The CDR3 ends on some other residue instead of the conserved phenylalanine or tryptophan, so this is likely a read error. J is TRBJ2-1 and V is TRBV6-1; D is possibly TRBD1 (5 bases). CDR1 is MNHNS, CDR2 SASEGT, per germline. V was shortened by 4 bases and J by 6 bases, with 22 bases between the two germline ends. The CDR3 spans 17 residues. The CDR3 DNA reads TGTGCCAGCAGTGTAGCCTCGCAAGGAATAGGGGTCAATGAGCAGTTCTTA. Protein sequence: CASSVASQGIGVNEQFL.

Details on this clonotype: At one end the junction does not follow the germline gene, possibly because of a read error. V is TRBV29-1 and J is TRBJ2-3; tentatively, D is TRBD2 (6 bases). This CDR3 has 13 amino acids. Germline CDR1 SQVTM, CDR2 ANQGSEA. CDR3 coding DNA: TGCAGCGTTCGGGATCCTAGCGCAGATTCGCAGTATTTT. Translating it yields CSVRDPSADSQYF.

With respect to this clonotype: One end of the junction is discordant with germline, which a read error may explain. The chain has TRBV5-5 and TRBJ2-1; D unresolved. Germline V gene data show CDR1 as SGHKS and CDR2 as YYEKEE (reference sequence). This CDR3 has 13 residues. The CDR3 nucleotides read TGTGCCAGCATCTACCGAACGGGCAATGAGCAGATCTTC. Protein sequence: CASIYRTGNEQIF.

This clonotype was recorded only once. The CDR3 does not close with the conserved phenylalanine or tryptophan, likely indicating a read error. The chain has TRBV7-9 and TRBJ1-2; TRBD1 matches 11 bases. Germline values: CDR1 SEHNR, CDR2 FQNEAQ (reference sequence). The CDR3 spans 14 residues. J was trimmed by 10 bases and V by 9 bases; bases with no gene match: 13. CDR3 nucleotides: TGTGCCAGGAGATGGGACAGGGGGTTTCATGACTACACCTTA. It encodes CARRWDRGFHDYTL.

In regard to this clonotype: A junction end diverges from the germline sequence, so it may reflect a read error. The chain combines TRBV24-1 with TRBJ2-2; possible D gene TRBD2, 5 bases. There are 14 residues in the CDR3. Germline V gene data show CDR1 as KGHDR and CDR2 as SFDVKD. Written as DNA, the CDR3 is TGTGCCACCGGACCCCGCAGGAATCACGGGGAGCTGTCTTTT. Protein sequence: CATGPRRNHGELSF.

J is TRBJ2-5 and V is TRBV5-5; D gene uncertain. This CDR3 is 13 amino acids long. Between the trimmed V and J ends, which lost 7 bases and 5 bases, there was a span of 15 bases. Per germline, CDR1 SGHKS and CDR2 YYEKEE (reference sequence). CDR3 coding DNA: TGTGCCAGCGGTCCCGGTGTGGGCGAGACCCAGTACTTC. This translates into CASGPGVGETQYF.

A remark on this clonotype: The junction differs from germline at one of its ends, possibly a read error. The rearrangement uses TRBV6-5 and TRBJ2-2; TRBD2 agrees at 7 bases. The germline CDR1 and CDR2 sequences are MNHEY and SVGAGI. The CDR3 has 14 amino acids. Here the CDR3 reads CASTLAGSTGEMFF. CDR3 DNA sequence: TGTGCCAGTACCTTAGCGGGTTCTACCGGGGAGATGTTTTTT.

This clonotype was seen just once. The chain recombines TRBV28 with TRBJ2-7; no firm D call. Trimming cost V 2 bases and J 6 bases, with 17 bases left between them. The CDR3 spans 15 residues. The germline CDR1 and CDR2 sequences are MDHEN and SYDVKM. The CDR3 DNA is TGTGCCAGCAGTTTAAAAGGGCAGGCGAGTGGCGAGCAGTACTTC. Translation: CASSLKGQASGEQYF.

Remarks on this clonotype: An end of the junction does not agree with germline; a read error may underlie this. The chain has TRBV2 and TRBJ2-5; possibly TRBD1 or TRBD2 for D (5 bases each). This CDR3 has 14 residues. Germline V gene lookup returns CDR1 SNHLY and CDR2 FYNNEI. CDR3 coding DNA: TGTGCCAGCAGCACGGACGGGCAGGGAGAGACTCAGTACTTC. Translation: CASSTDGQGETQYF.